This T cell receptor (beta chain) comes out of a study of shared clonotypes between healthy human individuals. Study-wide findings and caveats: Rarefaction showed sorted-subset sequencing was incomplete despite large depth. Non-shared clonotypes displayed generation probabilities falling below those of clonotypes present in all four donors. Naive subsets tended to show greater estimated richness than memory subsets.

All donors qualified as healthy HIV-negative adults and had experienced no recent acute infections or vaccinations. To note about this clone: What it binds is unknown.

Trimming removed 8 bases from V and 1 base from J; junction bases left unmatched: 5. CDR3 length equals 12 residues. CDR1 is GTSNPN and CDR2 is SVGIG in the germline V gene (reference sequence). Assay used: immunoSEQ multiplex PCR; TCRdb lists only in-frame clones, some missing. The sample carries a few million clones, 93% recorded once. The TCR originated in a man younger than 35 in good health. Some clones in this sample may be carry-over from other donors' samples. Sequenced material: naive CD4+ T cells from PBMCs. Subset indicated: CD45RA+ positively selected. This sequence joins TRBV30 and TRBJ2-7; 7 nucleotides align to TRBD2. The CDR3 reads CAAGADSYEQYF. CDR3 nucleotides: TGTGCCGCGGGAGCGGATTCCTACGAGCAGTACTTC.